This TCR beta chain was documented in a study of blood T cell repertoires in COVID-19. Study-wide context: Nucleic acid was either cDNA or gDNA, and it came from T cells, B-cell-depleted T cells, or PBMCs.

Under the authors' procedure: Amplifying reference gene primers gave estimates of nucleated cell counts. Some clones are missing from TCRdb's copy, which holds only in-frame ones; the method was immunoSEQ multiplex PCR. Clone size and V and J calls were adopted from that table, with D and trimming inferred from the DNA. The data hold some 350,000 clones, with around 90% observed a single time. The germline V and J ends were trimmed by 6 bases and 3 bases, with 14 bases remaining between them. The CDR3 sequence is 14 residues long. The germline CDR1 and CDR2 sequences are MNHEY and SVGAGI. Sequenced material: peripheral blood. V gene TRBV6-5 combines with J gene TRBJ1-2; possibly TRBD1 for D (5 bases). The TCR sequence derives from a woman aged 18-29 years who had recovered from COVID-19. The CDR3 protein is CASSYLGVDYGYTF. The CDR3 region has the DNA TGTGCCAGCAGCTATCTAGGGGTGGACTATGGCTACACCTTC.